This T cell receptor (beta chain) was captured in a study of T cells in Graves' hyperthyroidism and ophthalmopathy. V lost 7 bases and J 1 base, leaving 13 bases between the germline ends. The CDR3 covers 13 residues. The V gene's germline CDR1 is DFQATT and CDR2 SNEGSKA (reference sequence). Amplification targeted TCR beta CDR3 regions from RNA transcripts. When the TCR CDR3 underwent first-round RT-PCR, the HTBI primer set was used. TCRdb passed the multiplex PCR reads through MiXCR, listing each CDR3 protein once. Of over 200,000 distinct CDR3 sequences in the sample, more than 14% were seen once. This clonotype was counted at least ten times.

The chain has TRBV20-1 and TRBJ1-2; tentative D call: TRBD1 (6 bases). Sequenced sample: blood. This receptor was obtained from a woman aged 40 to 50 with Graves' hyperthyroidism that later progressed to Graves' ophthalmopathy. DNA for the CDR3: TGCAGTGGGCAGGGGTCCCTTAACTATGGCTACACCTTC. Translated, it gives CSGQGSLNYGYTF.